The clone carrying this T cell receptor (beta chain) occurred many times. Its antigen is unknown. This sample is drawn from a study of regulatory T cells in long-lasting Graves disease. The study's findings and limits: Public clonotype sharing was higher in persistent than newly diagnosed patients. Segments TRBV28, TRBJ1-2 and TRBJ2-5 showed preferential usage in persistent disease.

Stated time point: newly diagnosed GD, antithyroid drugs for less than 3 months. PBMC RNA was the source of the TCR library. CDR1 and CDR2 from the germline V gene are SGHKS and YYEKEE (reference sequence). The CDR3 sequence is 14 residues long. V trimming: 1 base; J trimming: 6 bases; junction bases outside the gene matches: 3. According to the study, TCR beta libraries were built with iRepertoire HTBI primers and CDR3-region Arm-PCR. One entry per CDR3 protein, called by TCRdb with MiXCR from the multiplex PCR reads. The sample gives about 620,000 distinct CDR3 sequences, roughly 16% of which show up once; more than 15% is in the top ten. These data were also filed under a second study, of T cells in Graves' hyperthyroidism and ophthalmopathy.

This rearrangement joins TRBV5-5 to TRBJ2-2, with 7 bases identical to TRBD1. The TCR sequence derives from a woman in her twenties or thirties with Graves disease. Here the sequenced sample was peripheral blood mononuclear cells (PBMCs), taken at new diagnosis, from a patient treated with antithyroid drugs. The CDR3 region has the DNA TGTGCCAGCAGCTTGTGGCAGGGGGCCGGGGAGCTGTTTTTT. Its translation: CASSLWQGAGELFF.